What follows are 3 T cell receptor beta chains derived from one specimen sequenced in a study of cytomegalovirus exposure and HLA in healthy donors. The PCR had 60 Vbeta and 13 Jbeta primers. Sequencing was performed with immunoSEQ multiplex PCR; in TCRdb, only in-frame clones are kept and a portion is missing. The sample lists under 200,000 clones, roughly 80% occurring once. The sample was PBMCs. Receptors originate from a boy aged 2 to 10 in good health and CMV-seronegative.

This clone is a singleton in its sample. The chain combines TRBV30 with TRBJ1-1, with D possibly TRBD1 on 5 matching bases. Per the germline V gene, CDR1 is GTSNPN and CDR2 is SVGIG (reference sequence). The CDR3 loop spans 11 amino acids. The CDR3 loop reads CAWGRPLGAFF. CDR3 coding DNA: TGTGCGTGGGGCAGGCCACTTGGAGCTTTCTTT.

CDR3 in DNA: TGTGCCAGCGTAGGGACTAGCGGGAGCACAGATACGCAGTATTTT. This encodes CASVGTSGSTDTQYF. The V and J genes are TRBV2 and TRBJ2-3, with TRBD2 matching over 12 bases. The V gene's germline CDR1 is SNHLY and CDR2 FYNNEI. After removal of 8 bases from V and 0 bases from J, the junction contained 3 bases not matched to a gene. The CDR3 covers 15 residues.

The chain couples TRBV19 to TRBJ2-3; D not certain. Germline V gene data show CDR1 as LNHDA and CDR2 as SQIVND (reference sequence). The CDR3 contains 16 residues. Deletions cut 3 bases from V and 0 bases from J, with 13 bases between. CDR3 bases: TGTGCCAGTAGTATTCTCGCCCGGTCTAGCACAGATACGCAGTATTTT. It is translated as CASSILARSSTDTQYF.